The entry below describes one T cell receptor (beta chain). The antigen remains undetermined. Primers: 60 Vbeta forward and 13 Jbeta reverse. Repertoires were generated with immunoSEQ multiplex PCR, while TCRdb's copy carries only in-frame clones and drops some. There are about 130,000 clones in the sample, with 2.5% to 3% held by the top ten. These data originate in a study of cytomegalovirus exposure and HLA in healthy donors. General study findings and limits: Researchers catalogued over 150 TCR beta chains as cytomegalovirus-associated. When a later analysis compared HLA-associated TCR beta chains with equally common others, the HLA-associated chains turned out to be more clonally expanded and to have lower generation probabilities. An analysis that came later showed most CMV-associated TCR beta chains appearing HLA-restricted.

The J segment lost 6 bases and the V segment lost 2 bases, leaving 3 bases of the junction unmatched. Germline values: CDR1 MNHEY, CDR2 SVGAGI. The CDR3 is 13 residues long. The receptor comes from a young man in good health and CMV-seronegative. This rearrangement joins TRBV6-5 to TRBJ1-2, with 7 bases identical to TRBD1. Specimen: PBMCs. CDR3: CASSYDRADGYTF. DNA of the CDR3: TGTGCCAGCAGTTACGACAGGGCGGATGGCTACACCTTC.